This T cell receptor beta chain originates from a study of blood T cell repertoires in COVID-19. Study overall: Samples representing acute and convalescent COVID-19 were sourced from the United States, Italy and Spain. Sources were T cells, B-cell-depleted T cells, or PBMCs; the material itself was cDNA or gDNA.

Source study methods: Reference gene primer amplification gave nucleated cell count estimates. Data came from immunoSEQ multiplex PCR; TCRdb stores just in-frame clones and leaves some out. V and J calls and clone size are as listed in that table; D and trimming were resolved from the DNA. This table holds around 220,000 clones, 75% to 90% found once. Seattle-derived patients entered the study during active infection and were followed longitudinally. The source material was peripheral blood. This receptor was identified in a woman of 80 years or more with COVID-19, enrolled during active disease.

CDR3 nucleotides: TGCGCCAGCAGCTTGACAGGGACCCAAGAGACCCAGTACTTC. It codes for CASSLTGTQETQYF. The rearrangement uses TRBV5-1 and TRBJ2-5, with D possibly matching TRBD1 (6 bases). V lost 1 base to trimming and J lost 1 base, with 8 bases between them. The CDR3 is 14 residues long. CDR1 is SGHRS and CDR2 is YFSETQ in the germline V gene.